This T cell receptor (beta chain) was recorded in a study of human CD8 memory T cell subsets. Study conclusions and caveats: Beta chains alone were the T cell receptor chains sequenced in the study. Similarly high diversity was seen in stem-like memory and precursor exhausted T cells, but not in effector memory cells.

This clonotype shows up as medium-sized by frequency. No antigen is known for it. Extraction drew RNA from duplicate vials of fewer than 180,000 sorted CD8+ T cells for each subset. The CDR3 is 15 amino acids. In germline, CDR1 is MGHRA, CDR2 YSYEKL. Sequencing libraries of TCR beta were made by UMI-labeled 5' RACE. TCRdb reprocessed the 5' RACE reads; each CDR3 protein has one entry and no DNA is given. The sample has 9,500 to 11,000 distinct CDR3 sequences. Sample: CD8+ T cells from PBMCs. The receptor was derived from a human donor in good health. The rearrangement uses TRBV4-1 and TRBJ1-5. The CDR3: CASSSRLSSNQPQHF.